The 30 T cell receptor beta chains below all came from one sample that was sequenced in a study of blood T cell repertoires in COVID-19. The method was immunoSEQ multiplex PCR; TCRdb's version includes in-frame clones alone and lacks a portion of them. Of some 300,000 clones listed, over 85% are singletons. Sequencing used PBMCs or T cells enriched from blood (not recorded which). These receptors originate from a woman aged 45 to 65 who had been exposed to COVID-19.

This rearrangement joins TRBV2 to TRBJ2-2, with TRBD1 matching 7 bases. CDR1 and CDR2 (germline): SNHLY, FYNNEI. The CDR3 runs to 14 residues. V was pared by 6 bases and J by 5 bases, with 6 bases of the junction left unmatched. The CDR3 here is CASSAGTDTGELFF. The CDR3 nucleotides are TGTGCCAGCAGCGCCGGGACAGATACCGGGGAGCTGTTTTTT.

The chain recombines TRBV12-3 or TRBV12-4 with TRBJ1-1, with D unresolved. This CDR3 is 13 amino acids long. V lost 2 bases and J 0 bases, leaving 4 bases between the germline ends. The CDR3 DNA is TGTGCCAGCAGTTTACAGTTGAACACTGAAGCTTTCTTT. Translation gives CASSLQLNTEAFF.

The chain employs TRBV10-3 and TRBJ1-6; no clear D gene. Germline V CDR1 and CDR2: ENHRY, SYGVKD. Deletions cut 2 bases from V and 10 bases from J, with 12 bases between. The CDR3 loop spans 14 amino acids. CDR3 nucleotide sequence: TGTGCCATCAGTGAGGCACCAGGCACCTCACCCCTCCACTTT. This codes for CAISEAPGTSPLHF.

V usage is TRBV14 and J usage is TRBJ1-1; no firm D call. The CDR3 runs to 13 residues. Germline V gene sequence: CDR1 SGHDN, CDR2 FVKESK. V was trimmed by 4 bases and J by 0 bases, leaving 6 bases between them. In DNA, the CDR3 is TGTGCCAGCAGCCTACATATGAACACTGAAGCTTTCTTT. Its protein is CASSLHMNTEAFF.

This clone was observed a handful of times. The chain combines TRBV5-6 with TRBJ1-1; 7 bases fit TRBD1. The germline gives CDR1 SGHDT, CDR2 YYEEEE. The ends lost 5 bases at V and 0 bases at J; junction bases unmatched: 10. The CDR3 sequence is 16 residues long. The CDR3 DNA follows: TGTGCCAGCAGAATCGACAGGGAAGGGTTGAACACTGAAGCTTTCTTT. This translates into CASRIDREGLNTEAFF.

The chain has TRBV18 and TRBJ2-5; 8 bases are shared with TRBD2. The ends lost 2 bases at V and 4 bases at J; junction bases unmatched: 6. The CDR3 totals 15 residues. Germline V gives CDR1 KGHSH, CDR2 LQKENI. This chain's CDR3 is CASSPTREGRETQYF. As DNA, the CDR3 is TGTGCCAGCTCACCAACCCGGGAGGGACGAGAGACCCAGTACTTC.

The V call is TRBV6-5, the J call TRBJ1-5, with D possibly TRBD1 on 6 matching bases. CDR1 is MNHEY and CDR2 is SVGAGI in the germline V gene. V was pared by 0 bases and J by 6 bases, with 6 bases between. This CDR3 is 13 amino acids long. The CDR3 DNA sequence: TGTGCCAGCAGTTACTCGACAGGTCAGCCCCAGCATTTT. This translates into CASSYSTGQPQHF.

The V gene is TRBV10-3, the J gene TRBJ1-2; possibly TRBD1 for D (6 bases). CDR1 and CDR2 (germline): ENHRY, SYGVKD. V was trimmed by 3 bases and J by 8 bases, leaving 19 bases between them. This CDR3 is 15 amino acids long. The CDR3 here is CAISEWVSGHEGYTF. The CDR3 nucleotides are TGTGCCATCAGTGAATGGGTTTCGGGACATGAGGGCTACACCTTC.

The V and J genes are TRBV9 and TRBJ2-3; 8 bases are a match to TRBD2. CDR1 SGDLS and CDR2 YYNGEE come from the germline V gene. V was pared by 4 bases and J by 2 bases, with 6 bases of the junction left unmatched. This CDR3 region has 15 residues. The DNA of the CDR3 is TGTGCCAGCAGCCTTCGGGGGGGCTACACAGATACGCAGTATTTT. Amino acid sequence: CASSLRGGYTDTQYF.

CDR3 nucleotide sequence: TGTGCCAGCAGCCGCACCGACTCACTGGATACGCAGTATTTT. As protein: CASSRTDSLDTQYF. The genes are TRBV11-3 and TRBJ2-3; D gene unclear. V lost 5 bases to trimming and J lost 6 bases, with 15 bases between them. This CDR3 is 14 amino acids long. Germline lookup yields CDR1 SGHNT and CDR2 YENEEA.

Remarks on this clone: The sample has other DNA sequences that encode this CDR3 too. The V and J genes are TRBV12-3 or TRBV12-4 and TRBJ1-5; D remains unclear. This CDR3 has 12 amino acids. Deletions cut 1 base from V and 6 bases from J, with 4 bases between. CDR3 region: CASSLGSQPQHF. The CDR3 bases are TGTGCCAGCAGTTTAGGTAGTCAGCCCCAGCATTTT.

The chain links TRBV24-1 to TRBJ2-1; 9 bases match TRBD2. Trimming took 4 bases from V and 5 from J; bases not matched to a gene: 8. Germline loops: CDR1 KGHDR, CDR2 SFDVKD. CDR3 length: 16 residues. The DNA for the CDR3 is TGTGCCACCAGTGACTCCCCCAGCGGGGGGAACAATGAGCAGTTCTTC. Its protein is CATSDSPSGGNNEQFF.

This chain links TRBV19 with TRBJ1-6, with D possibly matching TRBD1 (5 bases). Trimming pared 3 bases from V and 11 bases from J, leaving 14 bases between. In germline, CDR1 is LNHDA, CDR2 SQIVND (reference sequence). CDR3 length: 14 residues. CDR3 sequence: CASSISQQVPPLHF. DNA of the CDR3: TGTGCCAGTAGTATTTCCCAACAGGTACCACCCCTCCACTTT.

V and J are TRBV5-4 and TRBJ2-7, with 7 bases matching TRBD1. The CDR3 is 16 residues long. Germline V gene sequence: CDR1 SGHNT, CDR2 YYREEE (reference sequence). Trimming cost V 4 bases and J 5 bases; bases outside gene matches: 15. The CDR3 DNA follows: TGTGCCAGCAGCCCTGGGGCGACAGGGTTTATCCACGAGCAGTACTTC. Translating it yields CASSPGATGFIHEQYF.

Notes on this clone: Other nucleotide sequences from this sample produce the same CDR3. This rearrangement joins TRBV7-9 to TRBJ2-1; 8 nucleotides match TRBD1. The CDR3 has 15 amino acids. The ends lost 5 bases at V and 2 bases at J; junction bases unmatched: 5. CDR1 is SEHNR, CDR2 FQNEAQ, per germline (reference sequence). The CDR3 loop is CASSLGQGAYNEQFF. The CDR3, as DNA: TGTGCCAGCAGCCTCGGACAGGGAGCCTACAATGAGCAGTTCTTC.

CDR3 amino acids: CASSEAPGINQPQHF. CDR3 in DNA: TGTGCCAGCAGTGAAGCGCCCGGGATCAATCAGCCCCAGCATTTT. The rearrangement uses TRBV2 and TRBJ1-5; D is ambiguous. Trimming stripped 0 bases from V and 3 bases from J, with 9 bases between. This CDR3 spans 15 amino acids. Germline V CDR1 and CDR2: SNHLY, FYNNEI.

This rearrangement joins TRBV29-1 to TRBJ2-7; TRBD1 might be the D (6 bases). V was shortened by 7 bases and J by 1 base, with 11 bases between the two germline ends. CDR3 length equals 12 residues. The germline gives CDR1 SQVTM, CDR2 ANQGSEA. The CDR3 region has the DNA TGCAGCGCTAGCCAGGGGTCCTACGAGCAGTACTTC. Amino acid sequence: CSASQGSYEQYF.

The V call is TRBV6-5, the J call TRBJ1-1; D unclear. Trimming stripped 5 bases from V and 1 base from J, with 8 bases between. The CDR3 has 13 amino acids. Germline CDR1 is MNHEY and CDR2 is SVGAGI. The CDR3 DNA reads TGTGCCAGCAGTCCGGGGAGGAACACTGAAGCTTTCTTT. The encoded protein is CASSPGRNTEAFF.

This rearrangement joins TRBV5-5 to TRBJ2-1; 7 positions match TRBD1. The CDR3 totals 16 residues. Trimming removed 4 bases from V and 7 bases from J; junction bases left unmatched: 14. The germline gives CDR1 SGHKS, CDR2 YYEKEE (reference sequence). In DNA, the CDR3 is TGTGCCAGCAGCACCGGACAACTCCTCAGGGGGAATGAGCAGTTCTTC. It is translated as CASSTGQLLRGNEQFF.

This clone was observed a handful of times. The V call is TRBV6-2 or TRBV6-3, the J call TRBJ2-1; weak D call: TRBD1 (5 bases). The CDR3 is 13 residues long. Germline-derived CDR1 and CDR2 are MNHEY and SVGEGT. V was trimmed by 4 bases and J by 3 bases, leaving 7 bases between them. The chain's CDR3 is CASSLQDYNEQFF. The CDR3 region has the DNA TGTGCCAGCAGTTTACAGGACTACAATGAGCAGTTCTTC.

This chain uses TRBV29-1 with TRBJ2-7; 9 positions match TRBD2. The CDR3 consists of 13 residues. Unmatched junction bases numbered 4, after V lost 5 bases and J lost 2 bases. Germline CDR1 and CDR2: SQVTM and ANQGSEA. Here the CDR3 DNA reads TGCAGCGTTAGAGCGGGGGGCCCCTACGAGCAGTACTTC. The encoded protein is CSVRAGGPYEQYF.

The rearrangement joins TRBV7-9 to TRBJ2-5; the D gene is possibly TRBD2 (6 bases). The CDR3 extends over 16 amino acids. Trimming stripped 2 bases from V and 5 bases from J, with 18 bases between. Germline assignment: CDR1 SEHNR and CDR2 FQNEAQ (reference sequence). CDR3 protein: CASSLIPPAGGETQYF. As DNA, the CDR3 is TGTGCCAGCAGCTTAATACCGCCGGCTGGAGGGGAGACCCAGTACTTC.

The chain combines TRBV18 with TRBJ1-3; D perhaps matches TRBD1 (6 bases). Trimming took off 3 bases at V and 0 bases at J, with 12 bases between the two ends. The CDR3 length is 16 residues. The germline gives CDR1 KGHSH, CDR2 LQKENI. CDR3 sequence (DNA): TGTGCCAGCTCACCTTACGGACAGTCCTCTGGAAACACCATATATTTT. Translation: CASSPYGQSSGNTIYF.

This chain uses TRBV20-1 with TRBJ2-2, with 7 bases matching TRBD1. This CDR3 contains 14 residues. Germline values: CDR1 DFQATT, CDR2 SNEGSKA (reference sequence). The junction had 6 bases not matched to a gene; V was cut back by 6 bases and J by 2 bases. In DNA, the CDR3 is TGCAGTGCGAGTGGGACAGATAACACCGGGGAGCTGTTTTTT. This gives the protein CSASGTDNTGELFF.

The CDR3 loop reads CASSGDTLVYEQYF. The CDR3 coding sequence is TGTGCCAGCAGTGGGGACACCTTAGTCTACGAGCAGTACTTC. This sequence joins TRBV2 and TRBJ2-7; D possibly corresponds to TRBD1 (6 bases). CDR3 length: 14 amino acids. Germline values: CDR1 SNHLY, CDR2 FYNNEI. Trimming left V 4 bases short and J 3 bases short, with 13 bases between.

The chain carries TRBV25-1 and TRBJ1-5; D call uncertain. The V gene's germline CDR1 is MGHDK and CDR2 SYGVNS. This CDR3 region has 13 residues. V lost 2 bases, J lost 4 bases, and 6 bases lay in between. This CDR3 reads CASSERGNQPQHF. The DNA for the CDR3 is TGTGCCAGCAGTGAACGAGGAAATCAGCCCCAGCATTTT.

This clone has a single count. The V call is TRBV24-1, the J call TRBJ2-1; TRBD2 agrees at 7 bases. The CDR3 sequence is 13 residues long. CDR1 KGHDR and CDR2 SFDVKD come from the germline V gene. Trimming removed 3 bases from V and 9 bases from J; junction bases left unmatched: 4. CDR3 region: CATSDPWGGEQFF. The CDR3 nucleotides read TGTGCCACCAGTGATCCATGGGGGGGTGAGCAGTTCTTC.

The chain combines TRBV30 with TRBJ2-7; D might be TRBD1 (5 bases). The CDR3 has 15 residues. Trimming left V 4 bases short and J 0 bases short, with 16 bases between. CDR1 is GTSNPN and CDR2 is SVGIG in the germline V gene (reference sequence). CDR3 residues: CAWKVRVLGSYEQYF. CDR3 nucleotide sequence: TGTGCCTGGAAAGTCAGGGTCCTGGGCTCCTACGAGCAGTACTTC.

The J gene is TRBJ2-5, the V gene TRBV5-1; D is possibly TRBD1 (6 bases). Trimming left V 2 bases short and J 5 bases short, with 13 bases between. Germline values: CDR1 SGHRS, CDR2 YFSETQ. The CDR3 loop spans 14 amino acids. CDR3 sequence (DNA): TGCGCCAGCAGCTTTACACAGGGCGGGGAGACCCAGTACTTC. Encoded protein: CASSFTQGGETQYF.

The V call is TRBV2, the J call TRBJ1-5; TRBD1 agrees at 7 bases. The CDR3 consists of 12 residues. V dropped 7 bases and J dropped 6; count of bases not matched to a gene: 3. The germline CDR1 and CDR2 sequences are SNHLY and FYNNEI. The CDR3 nucleotides read TGTGCCAGCAATTCAGGGGGTCAGCCCCAGCATTTT. Its translation is CASNSGGQPQHF.